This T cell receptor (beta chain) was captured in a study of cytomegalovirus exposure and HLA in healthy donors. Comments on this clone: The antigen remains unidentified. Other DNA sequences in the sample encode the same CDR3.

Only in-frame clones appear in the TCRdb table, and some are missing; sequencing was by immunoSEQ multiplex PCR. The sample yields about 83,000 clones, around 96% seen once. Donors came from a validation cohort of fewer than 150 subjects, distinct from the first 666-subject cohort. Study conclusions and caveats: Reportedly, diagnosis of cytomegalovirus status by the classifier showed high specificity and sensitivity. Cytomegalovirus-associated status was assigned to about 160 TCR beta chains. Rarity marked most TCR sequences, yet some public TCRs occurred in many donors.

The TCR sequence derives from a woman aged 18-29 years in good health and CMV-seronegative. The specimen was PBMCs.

The CDR3 DNA is TGTGCCAGCAGTTTGTCAGGGTTCTATGGCTACACCTTC. This encodes CASSLSGFYGYTF. The chain employs TRBV28 and TRBJ1-2; a possible D gene is TRBD1 (5 bases). Between the trimmed V and J ends, which lost 3 bases and 4 bases, there was a span of 9 bases. The germline V gene has CDR1 MDHEN and CDR2 SYDVKM. The length of the CDR3 is 13 residues.